This TCR beta chain originates from a study of identifying expanded T cells in peripheral blood (dated by TCRdb to the late 2010s). Broadly, across the study: Technical replicates were generated by sequencing separate aliquots of the same genomic DNA pool, with four replicates compared pairwise. General study outcomes and caveats: Both the number of clones called differentially abundant and the false-positive rate were significantly reduced by the beta-binomial model across all healthy-donor time intervals. Across all healthy donors, variance in clone template counts between roughly two-week samples was found to increase significantly with total template count. It was expected by the authors that biological variance in healthy repertoires might increase further over much longer intervals, such as months to years. The binomial model flagged around 1.1 differentially abundant clones between technical replicates, compared with approximately 16 over approximately 2 weeks and approximately 19 over around 4 weeks.

The immunoSEQ Assay, which uses bias-controlled multiplex PCR amplification of genomic DNA, was used to profile TCRbeta CDR3 regions. On the authors' methods: The absolute abundance of each unique TCRbeta CDR3 region was quantified after sequences were collapsed and filtered. Differential abundance was tested with two models: a binomial (Fisher-equivalent) model and a beta-binomial model that adds time-dependent variance fitted from healthy donors. Clones with fewer than 5 combined templates were removed, and a clone was called differentially abundant if the clone's Benjamini-Hochberg FDR was below 0.01. In the beta-binomial model, variance was expressed as a function of the total template count across the two samples, in the form v = (b*log(k)+a)^2. TCRdb mirrors the immuneACCESS table, restricted to in-frame sequences. Some clones are absent from its copies; in checked studies, under half trace to an unresolved V gene, and the reason for the others is unknown. From that table come the V and J calls and clone size; the DNA was used to work out D and trimming. In this sample the table shows 70,000 to 100,000 clones, roughly 86% of which occur a single time. Together, the top ten hold roughly 5.3% of the sample.

Concerning this clone itself: Its cognate antigen has yet to be identified. No much larger clone exists at a distance of one base, and base qualities are not known.

During the collection period, no immune events, such as infections, were documented for the healthy donors. Blood repertoires from healthy donors were used as a training cohort for calibrating time-dependent variance in a beta-binomial model of differential abundance of T-cell clones. There were 10 healthy donors in the training cohort, of whom 3 were female and 7 were male. On average the donors were around 45 years old, and their ages spanned roughly 29 to 70 years. Whole blood, obtained from a commercial supplier, was collected from each healthy donor at three time points spaced two weeks apart. Genomic DNA was extracted from unsorted whole blood for immunosequencing. V is shortened by 5 bases, J by 2 bases, and the region joining them spans 15 bases. Based on the germline V gene (reference sequence), the CDR1 and CDR2 sequences are SEHNR and FQNEAQ. Taken from cysteine to phenylalanine, the CDR3 has 15 residues. The read is trimmed to its CDR3 DNA, 45 bases read in frame from base 1.

This sequence was found in a person aged 18-70 years in good health. This chain joins TRBV7-9 to TRBJ1-2; a weak D assignment points to TRBD1 (5 bases agree). Material for sequencing was blood. The CDR3 has the sequence CASSPVGAGNYGYTF. In nucleotides, the sequence is TGTGCCAGCAGCCCAGTAGGGGCAGGGAACTATGGCTACACCTTC.